The T cell receptor (beta chain) under discussion was sequenced for a study of blood T cells in healthy people across ages. Study-wide results and caveats: The CMV status of each donor remained undetermined, and this could have confounded shifts in expanded clonotypes. It was held that the diversity estimates obtained from one million T cells were underestimates.

This clonotype was detected only once. Its antigen is not known. The V end was cut by 8 bases, the J end by 2 bases, with 16 bases between. The CDR3 contains 15 residues. Germline CDR1 KGHSH, CDR2 LQKENI. Next came a second PCR, run for about 6 to 11 cycles, which used a sample-barcoded 5' primer along with a J-beta primer mix. One entry per CDR3 protein results from TCRdb running MiXCR on the 5' RACE reads. Among roughly 1.5 million distinct CDR3 sequences listed, about 42% were seen once. This sequence joins TRBV18 and TRBJ1-5; perhaps TRBD1 as D (5 bases). The material sequenced was blood. The TCR sequence derives from a woman aged 18 to 35 in good health. The CDR3 nucleotides read TGTGCCAGCCCTGAGGGGTCCGGGGGCAATCAGCCCCAGCATTTT. Translated, it gives CASPEGSGGNQPQHF.